A single T cell receptor beta chain is shown here with its context. Its matching antigen is unknown. The data are from a study of vaccination and CD4 T cells after COVID-19. Study information: The study enrolled six male and four female convalescents, two of whom were Hispanic. The post-COVID sampling time was a median roughly 99 days after diagnosis, ranging from 35 to 161.

Cultured CD4+ T cell DNA underwent sequencing with the Oncomine TCR Beta short-read assay. TCRdb ran MiXCR on the PCR reads and lists one entry per CDR3 protein. The sample has 850 to 1,100 distinct CDR3 sequences; approximately 31% are singletons. This CDR3 has 15 amino acids. Trimming at V came to 0 bases and at J to 5 bases, leaving 6 bases not matched to a gene. CDR1 and CDR2 from the germline V gene are SGHRS and YFSETQ. Stated treatment: roughly ten-day PBMC culture with coronavirus spike peptide pools or control peptides (ViraFEST assay). According to the study, CD4+ T cells from the unexposed donor were gathered ahead of the COVID-19 pandemic (2011-2018).

The receptor comes from a human donor in good health. Sequencing was done on a sample of CD4+ T cells from blood, cultured in vitro. The J gene is TRBJ2-3, the V gene TRBV5-1, with 7 bases lining up with TRBD1. The CDR3 coding sequence is TGCGCCAGCAGCTTGGTCGGGACAGCGTTAGATACGCAGTATTTT. Its translation is CASSLVGTALDTQYF.